Listed below are T cell receptor beta chains from one sample, sequenced in a study of response to subunit inactivated influenza vaccine. TCRdb analysed the RT-PCR reads with MiXCR anew, one entry per CDR3 protein. This sample has about 540,000 distinct CDR3 sequences, with under 30% found just once. These records were also assigned to another study, of T cells expressing NK-cell markers.

The material was CD4+ T cells sorted from PBMCs, obtained less than 13 days after vaccination. These receptors were taken from a man in his fifties who received an inactivated influenza vaccine. The CDR3 runs from the conserved cysteine through the conserved F or W. The order of the fields is J gene, D gene, V gene, clone size, CDR3 protein, CDR3 DNA. A D gene is named only where the DNA matches it firmly. For some rows the clone size is stated as once, few or many, or as a class when expanded; others skip it.

j_call: TRBJ2-7
d_call: TRBD2
v_call: TRBV7-2
clone_size: many
cdr3_aa: CASSFVAGSYEQYF
cdr3_nt: TGTGCCAGCAGCTTCGTAGCGGGATCCTACGAGCAGTACTTC

j_call: TRBJ2-7
d_call: .
v_call: TRBV18
clone_size: once
cdr3_aa: CASSPYPGSYEQYF
cdr3_nt: TGTGCCAGCTCACCATATCCGGGATCCTACGAGCAGTACTTC

j_call: TRBJ1-2
d_call: .
v_call: TRBV11-2
clone_size: few
cdr3_aa: CASSLRTGANYGYTF
cdr3_nt: TGTGCCAGCAGCCTAAGGACTGGAGCTAACTATGGCTACACCTTC

j_call: TRBJ1-1
d_call: .
v_call: TRBV3-1
clone_size: .
cdr3_aa: CASSQDFTEAFF
cdr3_nt: TGTGCCAGCAGTCAAGACTTCACTGAAGCTTTCTTT

j_call: TRBJ2-4
d_call: .
v_call: TRBV12-3/TRBV12-4
clone_size: few
cdr3_aa: CASTSRQNIQYF
cdr3_nt: TGTGCCAGCACCAGCCGACAGAACATTCAGTACTTC

j_call: TRBJ1-4
d_call: .
v_call: TRBV7-9
clone_size: once
cdr3_aa: CASSPGRINEKLFF
cdr3_nt: TGTGCCAGCAGCCCCGGACGGATAAATGAAAAACTGTTTTTT

j_call: TRBJ2-5
d_call: .
v_call: TRBV3-1
clone_size: once
cdr3_aa: CASSQSLAETQYF
cdr3_nt: TGTGCCAGCAGCCAATCTTTAGCAGAGACCCAGTACTTC

j_call: TRBJ1-2
d_call: TRBD1
v_call: TRBV7-2
clone_size: few
cdr3_aa: CASSLAWGQGARGYTF
cdr3_nt: TGTGCCAGCAGCTTAGCGTGGGGACAGGGGGCGCGAGGCTACACCTTC

j_call: TRBJ2-7
d_call: .
v_call: TRBV5-6
clone_size: few
cdr3_aa: CASSATAYEQYF
cdr3_nt: TGTGCCAGCAGCGCCACGGCCTACGAGCAGTACTTC

j_call: TRBJ1-6
d_call: TRBD1
v_call: TRBV15
clone_size: .
cdr3_aa: CATSKNRGILAPLHF
cdr3_nt: TGTGCCACCAGCAAAAACAGGGGCATTTTAGCACCCCTCCACTTT

j_call: TRBJ1-1
d_call: TRBD1
v_call: TRBV4-1
clone_size: once
cdr3_aa: CASSQDQGVYTEAFF
cdr3_nt: TGCGCCAGCAGCCAAGATCAGGGGGTGTACACTGAAGCTTTCTTT

j_call: TRBJ2-1
d_call: .
v_call: TRBV5-6
clone_size: few
cdr3_aa: CASRRGNEQFF
cdr3_nt: TGTGCCAGCAGGCGAGGCAATGAGCAGTTCTTC

j_call: TRBJ2-7
d_call: .
v_call: TRBV2
clone_size: few
cdr3_aa: CASSEVRPSSDEQYF
cdr3_nt: TGTGCCAGCAGTGAAGTCCGCCCTTCGTCCGACGAGCAGTACTTC

j_call: TRBJ1-2
d_call: .
v_call: TRBV7-9
clone_size: .
cdr3_aa: CASSRPGPSAYTF
cdr3_nt: TGTGCCAGCAGCCGACCCGGACCATCGGCCTACACCTTC

j_call: TRBJ2-7
d_call: TRBD2
v_call: TRBV5-1
clone_size: .
cdr3_aa: CASSPSSGSQGGEQYF
cdr3_nt: TGCGCCAGCAGCCCCTCTAGCGGGAGCCAGGGGGGCGAGCAGTACTTC

j_call: TRBJ1-2
d_call: .
v_call: TRBV7-2
clone_size: .
cdr3_aa: CASSLVSDYGYTF
cdr3_nt: TGTGCCAGCAGCTTAGTGTCAGACTATGGCTACACCTTC

j_call: TRBJ2-7
d_call: .
v_call: TRBV7-9
clone_size: .
cdr3_aa: CASSLDTEVEQYF
cdr3_nt: TGTGCCAGCAGCTTAGATACTGAGGTGGAGCAGTACTTC

j_call: TRBJ1-5
d_call: .
v_call: TRBV2
clone_size: .
cdr3_aa: CASSRDANSNQPQHF
cdr3_nt: TGTGCCAGCAGTCGGGACGCGAATAGCAATCAGCCCCAGCATTTT

j_call: TRBJ2-7
d_call: TRBD1
v_call: TRBV12-3/TRBV12-4
clone_size: .
cdr3_aa: CASSFGRGILYEQYF
cdr3_nt: TGTGCCAGCAGTTTTGGCAGGGGGATCCTCTACGAGCAGTACTTC

j_call: TRBJ2-3
d_call: TRBD2
v_call: TRBV6-1
clone_size: few
cdr3_aa: CASRTSGSADTQYF
cdr3_nt: TGTGCCAGCAGGACTAGCGGGAGTGCAGATACGCAGTATTTT

j_call: TRBJ2-7
d_call: .
v_call: TRBV19
clone_size: .
cdr3_aa: CASKVEADSSYEQYF
cdr3_nt: TGTGCCAGTAAGGTTGAAGCGGATAGCTCCTACGAGCAGTACTTC

j_call: TRBJ2-2
d_call: .
v_call: TRBV20-1
clone_size: .
cdr3_aa: CSAREGWAGELFF
cdr3_nt: TGCAGTGCTAGAGAGGGCTGGGCCGGGGAGCTGTTTTTT

j_call: TRBJ2-7
d_call: .
v_call: TRBV6-2/TRBV6-3
clone_size: few
cdr3_aa: CASSGTSSTNTYEQYF
cdr3_nt: TGTGCCAGCAGCGGGACAAGTTCGACGAATACCTACGAGCAGTACTTC

j_call: TRBJ1-5
d_call: TRBD1
v_call: TRBV12-3/TRBV12-4
clone_size: many
cdr3_aa: CASSLKAGGGNQPQHF
cdr3_nt: TGTGCCAGCAGTTTAAAGGCAGGGGGCGGCAATCAGCCCCAGCATTTT

j_call: TRBJ1-6
d_call: .
v_call: TRBV28
clone_size: .
cdr3_aa: CASSLIPGRDDSPLHF
cdr3_nt: TGTGCCAGCAGTTTGATTCCAGGTCGGGATGATTCACCCCTCCACTTT

j_call: TRBJ2-7
d_call: TRBD1
v_call: TRBV7-8
clone_size: .
cdr3_aa: CASSLGTGGQKIEQYF
cdr3_nt: TGTGCCAGCAGCTTGGGGACAGGGGGCCAAAAGATCGAGCAGTACTTC

j_call: TRBJ2-2
d_call: TRBD1
v_call: TRBV7-2
clone_size: few
cdr3_aa: CASSLAGTGASGELFF
cdr3_nt: TGTGCCAGCAGCTTAGCCGGGACAGGGGCGAGCGGGGAGCTGTTTTTT

j_call: TRBJ2-7
d_call: .
v_call: TRBV4-3
clone_size: few
cdr3_aa: CASSQDGGLGEQYF
cdr3_nt: TGCGCCAGCAGCCAAGATGGGGGCCTGGGTGAGCAGTACTTC

j_call: TRBJ2-1
d_call: TRBD2
v_call: TRBV6-5
clone_size: .
cdr3_aa: CASSYPQRGGYNEQFF
cdr3_nt: TGTGCCAGCAGTTACCCCCAGCGGGGGGGCTACAATGAGCAGTTCTTC

j_call: TRBJ2-7
d_call: TRBD2
v_call: TRBV27
clone_size: .
cdr3_aa: CASSSSGLAGAYEQYF
cdr3_nt: TGTGCCAGCAGTTCGTCGGGACTAGCGGGAGCCTACGAGCAGTACTTC

j_call: TRBJ2-3
d_call: .
v_call: TRBV28
clone_size: few
cdr3_aa: CASSLSGGPTDTQYF
cdr3_nt: TGTGCCAGCAGTTTATCCGGAGGACCCACAGATACGCAGTATTTT

j_call: TRBJ1-3
d_call: TRBD1
v_call: TRBV4-3
clone_size: many
cdr3_aa: CASSQEKQGAGGNTIYF
cdr3_nt: TGCGCCAGCAGCCAAGAAAAACAGGGGGCTGGTGGAAACACCATATATTTT

j_call: TRBJ1-3
d_call: .
v_call: TRBV5-1
clone_size: .
cdr3_aa: CASSLGAGQLSGNTIYF
cdr3_nt: TGCGCCAGCAGCTTGGGGGCCGGACAGCTCTCTGGAAACACCATATATTTT

j_call: TRBJ1-4
d_call: .
v_call: TRBV6-1
clone_size: .
cdr3_aa: CASRPRGGPNEKLFF
cdr3_nt: TGTGCCAGCAGACCTAGGGGAGGGCCTAATGAAAAACTGTTTTTT

j_call: TRBJ2-7
d_call: .
v_call: TRBV10-3
clone_size: .
cdr3_aa: CAISEAARPEQYF
cdr3_nt: TGTGCCATCAGTGAGGCGGCTAGACCCGAGCAGTACTTC

j_call: TRBJ1-1
d_call: TRBD1
v_call: TRBV20-1
clone_size: .
cdr3_aa: CRAYSGGNTEAFF
cdr3_nt: TGCAGGGCATACTCAGGGGGAAACACTGAAGCTTTCTTT

j_call: TRBJ1-1
d_call: .
v_call: TRBV30
clone_size: few
cdr3_aa: CAWSATGRAEAFF
cdr3_nt: TGTGCCTGGAGTGCGACAGGAAGGGCTGAAGCTTTCTTT

j_call: TRBJ2-1
d_call: TRBD2
v_call: TRBV11-2
clone_size: few
cdr3_aa: CASSGGLAGPVSYNEQFF
cdr3_nt: TGTGCCAGCAGCGGGGGACTAGCGGGTCCTGTGAGTTACAATGAGCAGTTCTTC

j_call: TRBJ2-7
d_call: .
v_call: TRBV28
clone_size: few
cdr3_aa: CASSAPPGFYEQYF
cdr3_nt: TGTGCCAGCAGCGCTCCTCCGGGGTTCTACGAGCAGTACTTC

j_call: TRBJ1-2
d_call: .
v_call: TRBV6-2/TRBV6-3
clone_size: few
cdr3_aa: CASSYSWDGYTF
cdr3_nt: TGTGCCAGCAGTTACTCCTGGGATGGCTACACCTTC

j_call: TRBJ2-5
d_call: TRBD1
v_call: TRBV29-1
clone_size: .
cdr3_aa: CSGYRDREQETQYF
cdr3_nt: TGCAGCGGTTACCGGGACAGGGAACAAGAGACCCAGTACTTC

j_call: TRBJ2-7
d_call: TRBD2
v_call: TRBV3-1
clone_size: few
cdr3_aa: CASSQDGGTSREQYF
cdr3_nt: TGTGCCAGCAGCCAAGACGGGGGGACCTCTCGCGAGCAGTACTTC